The 29 T cell receptor beta chains below come from one sample, sequenced in a study of CD8 T cells in ankylosing spondylitis. TCRdb redid the calling of the 5' RACE reads with MiXCR, one entry per CDR3 protein. Of roughly 280,000 distinct CDR3 sequences in the sample, around 18% were seen once. The material sequenced was blood, either unsorted or a sorted T cell fraction (not recorded which). The receptors were sampled from a male donor with ankylosing spondylitis or in good health (not recorded which).

This clonotype was observed a handful of times. The rearrangement uses TRBV5-1 and TRBJ2-1; 12 bases map to TRBD2. Trimming at V came to 1 base and at J to 6 bases, leaving 5 bases not matched to a gene. The CDR3 is 16 residues long. Germline CDR1 and CDR2: SGHRS and YFSETQ. DNA of the CDR3: TGCGCCAGCAGCTTGTTTATGACTAGCGGGAGCAATGAGCAGTTCTTC. It codes for CASSLFMTSGSNEQFF.

The V and J genes are TRBV20-1 and TRBJ2-1; TRBD2 matches 7 bases. The CDR3 length is 12 residues. J gave up 8 bases and V 2 bases, and 3 bases lay outside the gene matches. CDR1 DFQATT and CDR2 SNEGSKA come from the germline V gene (reference sequence). CDR3: CSARRAGHEQFF. The CDR3 nucleotides are TGCAGTGCTAGAAGAGCGGGGCATGAGCAGTTCTTC.

In its sample, this clonotype was seen a few times. This sequence joins TRBV7-2 and TRBJ2-5; 14 bases align to TRBD2. CDR1 is SGHTA, CDR2 FQGNSA, per germline. Trimming took 5 bases from V and 5 from J; bases not matched to a gene: 7. This CDR3 contains 16 residues. CDR3 DNA: TGTGCCAGCAGCCCCGGGACTAGCGGGGGTTACGAGACCCAGTACTTC. Its protein is CASSPGTSGGYETQYF.

This clonotype was counted between two and nine times. This rearrangement joins TRBV11-2 to TRBJ1-4, with D perhaps TRBD1 (6 bases). This CDR3 region has 18 residues. Trimming shortened V by 3 bases and J by 3 bases, and 20 bases separated the two germline ends. Germline V CDR1 and CDR2: SGHAT, FQNNGV. Here the CDR3 reads CASSFLRGSVRANEKLFF. CDR3 nucleotides: TGTGCCAGCAGCTTTCTAAGGGGGTCGGTTAGAGCTAATGAAAAACTGTTTTTT. The full variable domain, its missing parts supplied by reference TRBV11-2 and TRBJ1-4, is EAGVAQSPRYKIIEKRQSVAFWCNPISGHATLYWYQQILGQGPKLLIQFQNNGVVDDSQLPKDRFSAERLKGVDSTLKIQPAKLEDSAVYLCASSFLRGSVRANEKLFFGSGTQLSVL.

This clonotype appeared a few times. The rearrangement links TRBV5-1 to TRBJ2-2; D uncertain. CDR3 length: 16 amino acids. V was clipped by 4 bases and J by 0 bases, with 13 bases between them. Per germline, CDR1 SGHRS and CDR2 YFSETQ. The CDR3 DNA sequence: TGCGCCAGCAGCCTACGAGACACACCGAACACCGGGGAGCTGTTTTTT. Its protein product is CASSLRDTPNTGELFF.

The chain has TRBV5-1 and TRBJ1-3; D is possibly TRBD1 (5 bases). The CDR3 contains 15 residues. V lost 2 bases and J lost 1, with 10 bases in between. CDR1 and CDR2 (germline): SGHRS, YFSETQ. The CDR3 protein is CASSLQVLSGNTIYF. In DNA, the CDR3 is TGCGCCAGCAGCTTACAGGTTCTTTCTGGAAACACCATATATTTT.

The table lists this clonotype with many counts. This chain connects TRBV2 to TRBJ2-7; D is perhaps TRBD2 (5 bases). This CDR3 spans 15 amino acids. In germline, CDR1 is SNHLY, CDR2 FYNNEI. V was trimmed by 4 bases and J by 4 bases, leaving 17 bases between them. The DNA for the CDR3 is TGTGCCAGCAGTGTGAGGACTCCCAGCCTGTACGAGCAGTACGTC. Amino acid sequence: CASSVRTPSLYEQYV.

This clonotype has more than one count but fewer than ten. This chain uses TRBV12-3 or TRBV12-4 with TRBJ2-3; 8 bases align to TRBD2. This CDR3 region has 16 residues. With V trimmed by 5 bases and J by 8 bases, 15 bases remained unmatched. The CDR3 nucleotides read TGTGCCAGCAGTCCCCGGGAAGCGGGAGAAGTCGGTACGCAGTATTTT. Protein sequence: CASSPREAGEVGTQYF.

This clonotype was observed a handful of times. Since a much larger clone is just one base distant, this may be a read error. The chain recombines TRBV5-1 with TRBJ1-5; 7 bases match TRBD1. CDR1 is SGHRS, CDR2 YFSETQ, per germline. The CDR3 totals 15 residues. The V and J ends lost 0 bases and 3 bases, in that order; junction bases with no gene match: 3. The CDR3 DNA sequence: TGCGCCAGCAGCTTGGAGGGACAGCCCAATCAGCCCCAGCATTTT. Protein: CASSLEGQPNQPQHF.

This clonotype was detected ten times or more. V usage is TRBV28 and J usage is TRBJ2-7; D tentatively fits TRBD1 or TRBD2 (5 bases each). The V end lost 6 bases, the J end lost 1 base, and 10 bases lay between the germline ends. The CDR3 is 13 amino acids. The germline CDR1 and CDR2 sequences are MDHEN and SYDVKM. The CDR3 DNA reads TGTGCCAGCAGACCAGGGAGTTCCTACGAGCAGTACGTC. It specifies CASRPGSSYEQYV.

The chain carries TRBV20-1 and TRBJ1-2; D gene ambiguous. This CDR3 is 13 amino acids long. CDR1 DFQATT and CDR2 SNEGSKA come from the germline V gene (reference sequence). V was trimmed by 3 bases and J by 2 bases, leaving 10 bases between them. The CDR3 protein is CSARWETNYGYTF. CDR3 bases: TGCAGTGCTAGGTGGGAGACAAACTATGGCTACACCTTC.

This clonotype was observed a few times. The chain couples TRBV5-1 to TRBJ2-3, with TRBD1 matching over 9 bases. With V trimmed by 4 bases and J by 4 bases, 10 bases remained unmatched. The germline V gene encodes CDR1 SGHRS and CDR2 YFSETQ. The length of the CDR3 is 16 residues. The CDR3 reads CASSPGQGRTADTQYF. For the CDR3, the DNA is TGCGCCAGCAGCCCCGGACAGGGGAGAACTGCAGATACGCAGTATTTT.

The rearrangement links TRBV12-3 or TRBV12-4 to TRBJ1-5; D unclear. There are 12 residues in the CDR3. Trimming left V 8 bases short and J 3 bases short, with 8 bases between. Here the CDR3 DNA reads TGTGCCAGCGGACGGTTCAATCAGCCCCAGCATTTT. It specifies CASGRFNQPQHF.

This clonotype appeared a few times. The chain links TRBV12-3 or TRBV12-4 to TRBJ1-5; no clear D gene. With 1 base removed from V and 3 bases from J, the gap between germline ends came to 1 base. CDR3 length: 12 amino acids. CDR3 sequence: CASSLDNQPQHF. CDR3 sequence (DNA): TGTGCCAGCAGTTTAGACAATCAGCCCCAGCATTTT.

V usage is TRBV28 and J usage is TRBJ2-3; D is unclear. Germline assignment: CDR1 MDHEN and CDR2 SYDVKM. The CDR3 covers 13 residues. Trimming cost V 6 bases and J 5 bases, with 12 bases left between them. Here the CDR3 reads CASSLPIGDTQYF. CDR3 coding DNA: TGTGCCAGCAGCCTCCCCATTGGAGATACGCAGTATTTT.

The sample holds a few counts of this clonotype. V is TRBV3-1 and J is TRBJ2-2, with D unresolved. The CDR3 has 13 residues. The V end was cut by 3 bases, the J end by 7 bases, with 9 bases between. CDR1 and CDR2 from the germline V gene are LGHDT and YNNKEL (reference sequence). In DNA, the CDR3 is TGTGCCAGCAGCCAGGGTCGGCACGGGGAGCTGTTTTTT. Residues: CASSQGRHGELFF.

This clonotype was recorded only once. The gene calls are TRBV3-1 and TRBJ1-6, with D possibly TRBD1 on 5 matching bases. Germline assignment: CDR1 LGHDT and CDR2 YNNKEL (reference sequence). This CDR3 comprises 16 residues. The V and J ends lost 3 bases and 0 bases respectively, with 9 bases between them. The CDR3 bases are TGTGCCAGCAGCCACGGACACAGCTCCTATAATTCACCCCTCCACTTT. This encodes CASSHGHSSYNSPLHF. Based on the CDR3 plus reference TRBV3-1 and TRBJ1-6, the full variable domain is DTAVSQTPKYLVTQMGNDKSIKCEQNLGHDTMYWYKQDSKKFLKIMFSYNNKELIINETVPNRFSPKSPDKAHLNLHINSLELGDSAVYFCASSHGHSSYNSPLHFGNGTRLTVT.

This clonotype was seen at least ten times. The V and J genes are TRBV20-1 and TRBJ1-1; tentatively, D is TRBD1 (5 bases). This CDR3 is built from 14 residues. Germline V gives CDR1 DFQATT, CDR2 SNEGSKA (reference sequence). V gave up 0 bases and J gave up 0 bases, with 8 bases separating them. This CDR3 reads CSAREGTLNTEAFF. As DNA, the CDR3 is TGCAGTGCTAGAGAGGGGACCTTGAACACTGAAGCTTTCTTT.

This clonotype was recorded many times. In DNA, the CDR3 is TGCAGCGTCTCCCCGACAGGGGTTGGGGAGACCCAGTACTTC. As protein: CSVSPTGVGETQYF. The J gene is TRBJ2-5, the V gene TRBV29-1; 8 bases fit TRBD1. Germline assignment: CDR1 SQVTM and CDR2 ANQGSEA. Trimming removed 6 bases from V and 5 bases from J; junction bases left unmatched: 11. This CDR3 has 14 residues.

This clonotype was seen repeatedly, ten times or more. The chain joins TRBV5-1 to TRBJ2-2; a weak D match, TRBD1 (5 bases). Per germline, CDR1 SGHRS and CDR2 YFSETQ. The CDR3 is 15 amino acids. The V and J ends lost 3 bases and 4 bases respectively, with 13 bases between them. In nucleotides, the CDR3 is TGCGCCAGCAGCTGGACGGACAAGCTCACCGGGGAGCTGTTTTTT. Its translation: CASSWTDKLTGELFF.

The chain carries TRBV24-1 and TRBJ2-1; no clear D. With 4 bases removed from V and 7 bases from J, the gap between germline ends came to 10 bases. Germline V CDR1 and CDR2: KGHDR, SFDVKD. The CDR3 length is 13 residues. CDR3 sequence (DNA): TGTGCCACCAGTGACCTCCTAAGTAATGAGCAGTTCTTC. It specifies CATSDLLSNEQFF.

This clonotype has more than one count but fewer than ten. The gene calls are TRBV6-1 and TRBJ2-1; maybe TRBD2 (6 bases). The germline CDR1 and CDR2 sequences are MNHNS and SASEGT. The length of the CDR3 is 15 residues. V lost 6 bases, J lost 0 bases, and 12 bases lay in between. The CDR3 sequence: CASRMGGVSYNEQFF. CDR3 nucleotides: TGTGCCAGCAGAATGGGGGGAGTCTCCTACAATGAGCAGTTCTTC.

V is TRBV4-2 and J is TRBJ2-3; 9 nucleotides align to TRBD2. With V trimmed by 0 bases and J by 5 bases, 6 bases remained unmatched. Germline values: CDR1 LGHNA, CDR2 YNFKEQ. The CDR3 extends over 16 amino acids. CDR3 residues: CASSQDGGGAVDTQYF. The CDR3 nucleotides read TGTGCCAGCAGCCAAGATGGCGGGGGGGCCGTAGATACGCAGTATTTT.

In its sample, this clonotype was seen a few times. CDR3 nucleotides: TGTGCCACCAGTGTCCAGGGGACTACAGATACGCAGTATTTT. This encodes CATSVQGTTDTQYF. The chain joins TRBV24-1 to TRBJ2-3, with D perhaps given as TRBD1 or TRBD2 (6 bases each). Germline V CDR1 and CDR2: KGHDR, SFDVKD. This CDR3 has 14 amino acids. V lost 5 bases to trimming and J lost 3 bases, with 11 bases between them.

This clonotype was seen only once. The rearrangement joins TRBV12-3 or TRBV12-4 to TRBJ2-1, with D possibly being TRBD1 (5 bases). The CDR3 runs to 14 residues. V lost 7 bases and J 2 bases, leaving 12 bases between the germline ends. The CDR3 is CASIQGVAYNEQFF. As DNA, the CDR3 is TGTGCCAGCATCCAAGGGGTAGCCTACAATGAGCAGTTCTTC.

V is TRBV7-2 and J is TRBJ2-4; D gene unclear. V was shortened by 1 base and J by 0 bases, with 7 bases between the two germline ends. The CDR3 loop spans 15 amino acids. Germline values: CDR1 SGHTA, CDR2 FQGNSA. The CDR3, as DNA: TGTGCCAGCAGCTTAGGCTCTCTAGCCAAAAACATTCAGTACTTC. Protein: CASSLGSLAKNIQYF.

The chain couples TRBV20-1 to TRBJ1-2; no reliable D call. Germline values: CDR1 DFQATT, CDR2 SNEGSKA (reference sequence). CDR3 length equals 13 residues. The V and J ends lost 6 bases and 0 bases respectively, with 11 bases between them. The CDR3 coding sequence is TGCAGTGCCCTCCCCCCTTCTAACTATGGCTACACCTTC. Its protein is CSALPPSNYGYTF.

The chain joins TRBV9 to TRBJ2-2; no clear D. From germline, CDR1 is SGDLS and CDR2 YYNGEE. The ends were cut back, 0 bases at V and 6 bases at J, with 6 bases in the middle. The CDR3 sequence is 13 residues long. CDR3 nucleotides: TGTGCCAGCAGCGTAGGGAGTCCCGGGGAGCTGTTTTTT. It specifies CASSVGSPGELFF.

This clonotype showed up just a few times. The chain recombines TRBV12-3 or TRBV12-4 with TRBJ1-1; no clear D gene. The V and J ends lost 7 bases and 6 bases respectively, with 9 bases between them. This CDR3 is built from 11 residues. The CDR3 protein is CASITVAEAFF. The CDR3 region has the DNA TGTGCCAGCATTACGGTGGCTGAAGCTTTCTTT.